This paragraph covers one T cell receptor beta chain sequence. It has no known antigen specificity. Per-nucleotide qualities are absent, and no much larger clonotype sits a single base away. The data originate from a study of cytomegalovirus exposure and HLA in healthy donors (dated by TCRdb to about 2017). Background on the whole study: In an earlier analysis of 587 of the donors, roughly 300 Gb of sequence data and some 120 million unique TCR beta sequences from some 170 million T cells were reported. To decide whether each TCR beta V gene segment behaved as functional or pseudogenic, an earlier analysis of some 540 of the donors relied on high-throughput TCR beta sequencing. Typing coverage varied by locus: about 629-630 donors for A, B, C, DRB1 and DQB1; approximately 500 for DQA1; about 600 for DPA1; under 490 for DPB1. Donor age, sex, ethnicity and CMV serostatus were compiled alongside the repertoire data. The study aimed to test whether cataloging public T cell receptors could reveal signatures of past pathogen exposure. The study used immunosequencing to profile the T cell repertoires of 670 or so subjects and linked those repertoires to cytomegalovirus serostatus. Every repertoire in the discovery cohort had been generated on one and the same sequencing platform. HLA typing covered class I and class II loci at four-digit resolution. Because of strong linkage in the cohort, four to six DR-DQ haplotypes were treated as single units for association and clustering. Rather than drawing on any new phenotypic data, the later analysis identified candidate immune exposures from TCR beta sequences and the way those sequences occurred across donors. Along with the roughly 700-subject first cohort, a separate validation cohort of some 130 different subjects was used. To study patterns of TCR occurrence, a later analysis re-analyzed previously published TCR beta repertoires from 550 to 800 donors and added high-resolution HLA genotyping. A later genetic analysis used genome-wide SNP genotypes for about three fifths of the 666 donors, treating that subset as a discovery cohort. The genetic ancestry cluster associated with self-reported Caucasian donors included about 81% of the roughly 410 genotyped donors. To predict cytomegalovirus infection status, the study combined high-throughput TCR immunosequencing, statistical association of individual TCRs with disease status, and machine learning. Approximately 310 gigabases of sequencing data and 91 million or so unique TCR sequences made up an early release that covered approximately 650 HLA-typed donors. On average, roughly 250,000 unique TCR beta nucleotide sequences were sequenced per donor among 300 to 500 genotyped donors of the cohort, with roughly 18% of those sequences being non-productive.

The library was prepared using the immunoSEQ multiplex PCR assay. A mixture of 60 forward primers for TCR Vbeta segments and 13 reverse primers for TCR Jbeta segments was used in the multiplex PCR. Amplification of the CDR3 region of rearranged TCR beta genes was performed with a multiplex PCR assay on genomic DNA. On the Illumina HiSeq System, the amplified TCR beta libraries were sequenced as 87-base-pair reads. The paper's data handling went like this. In a later analysis, tens of millions of unique TCR beta chains were counted across the approximately 620 repertoires, and around 10 million of these chains were shared by at least two donors. A nearest-neighbor algorithm error-corrected the raw reads and collapsed the reads into unique sequences, merging closely related sequences to remove PCR and sequencing errors. V, D and J gene segments were assigned by aligning CDR3 sequences to IMGT reference sequences. For a sequence to be retained, at least a six-nucleotide match to both a V gene segment and a J gene segment was required. A rearrangement was called productive if the CDR3 had no stop codons and remained in frame with V and J, and every other rearrangement was called non-productive. CDR3 was defined by IMGT convention, running from the second conserved V-encoded cysteine to the conserved J-encoded phenylalanine. Sequences without an unambiguous match to a single V gene segment were excluded from the earlier analysis of over 500 of the donors. In an earlier analysis of a few hundred of the donors, a V segment was called functional when productive rearrangements were above 56.7%, and segregating when the standard deviation between donors exceeded 5%. A statistical classification framework was built for diagnosing cytomegalovirus status from the catalog of TCR beta chain sequences. A later analysis assigned V and J genes by comparing TCR nucleotide sequences with IMGT/GENE-DB human TR gene sequences. A later analysis assigned CDR3 sequences and most-parsimonious VDJ recombination scenarios with the TCRdist pipeline. In a later analysis, every TCR beta chain was defined by the combination of its CDR3 amino acid sequence and its V-gene family, and reads without a unique V-gene family were dropped. As a way to deal with suspected cross-contamination and a sequencing artifact, a later analysis dropped 450 to 600 nucleotide sequences that were highly shared and had low generation probability. For each public chain, a later analysis derived a clonal expansion index from normalized ranks of inferred template counts within each repertoire. Generation probabilities in a later analysis came from a VDJ recombination model fitted to out-of-frame rearrangements, and those results were checked against IGoR. A later analysis scored TCR-TCR, TCR-HLA and TCR-CMV co-occurrence with hypergeometric tests, applying a repertoire-size bias correction to TCR pairs. A later analysis estimated false discovery rates by permuting HLA or CMV assignments 20 times. In a later analysis, co-occurring TCRs were grouped with DBSCAN, and TCRdist sequence similarity was added when clustering was performed within HLA-allele-positive subsets. For co-occurrence clustering, repertoires with fewer than 30,000 or more than 120,000 public chains were excluded, along with roughly five repertoires with anomalous nucleotide sharing. TCRdb's version of the immuneACCESS table is confined to in-frame rearrangements and falls short of the full clone set. An unresolved V gene accounts for under half of the shortfall where checked; the remainder is of unknown origin. V and J calls and clone size follow that table, whereas D and trimming were derived from the DNA. The sample data list 110,000 to 150,000 clones, and 70% to 80% of these were observed just once. Approximately 10% of the sample lies in the top ten.

The cohort consisted of some 730 healthy bone marrow donors. At the time of sampling, all cohort members were nominally healthy, though unrecorded immune exposures were likely present. The donor was CMV seropositive and was included in the group of 250 to 300 seropositive cohort members. A peripheral blood sample was collected from each donor, and TCR beta sequencing was performed on peripheral blood mononuclear cells. The Qiagen DNeasy Blood Extraction Kit was used to extract genomic DNA from the blood cell samples. Study-level results and caveats: In a later analysis, the rate of TCR association differed among HLA loci, with DRB1 alleles having the most associated TCRs and HLA-C alleles having the fewest. Because counts were too low, seventeen rarely observed V segments, including chromosome 9 orphons, were left out of the earlier analysis of a few hundred of the donors. Most CMV-associated TCR beta chains appeared to be HLA-restricted in a later analysis, and the HLA associations seemed to be driven largely by CMV exposure. According to a later analysis, parvovirus B19, influenza, CMV and Epstein-Barr virus appeared linked to several top co-occurrence clusters. Immune exposure information for the cohort was limited to CMV serostatus. The classifier was reported to diagnose cytomegalovirus status with high specificity and sensitivity in both the original and validation cohorts. When HLA alleles, especially DR and DQ, strongly co-occurred, TCR associations were difficult to assign to individual alleles. In a later genetic analysis, fewer N-insertions in productive TCRs were reported among donors in an Asian-associated ancestry cluster than the approximately 630-donor mean. A further reported finding was that TCR beta sequences accurately predicted the HLA-A and HLA-B alleles for most subjects in the first cohort. Specific HLA alleles were associated with over 15,000 TCR beta sequences at a false discovery rate of 0.05 in a later analysis. The study gave a list of 150 to 200 TCR beta chains associated with cytomegalovirus. The 87-base-pair reads could not distinguish some IMGT-functional V segments, including TRBV6-2 and TRBV6-3, so those segments were excluded. In an earlier analysis of around 600 of the donors, most TCR beta V segments appeared in productive rearrangements about 87% or about 30% of the time, broadly matching IMGT annotations. V-gene and J-gene trimming of TCR beta chains was associated with a missense DCLRE1C variant in a later genetic analysis, and the association was replicated in an independent cohort. In vitro tests confirmed that a few of the cytomegalovirus-associated TCR beta chains recognize cytomegalovirus antigens. A later analysis found that HLA-associated TCR beta chains were more clonally expanded and had lower generation probabilities than equally common non-associated chains. Sequencing depth was assumed to be roughly uniform across donors in the presence/absence analyses, though that assumption may not hold. The authors suggested that the approach could potentially be extended to other disease states and immunological phenotypes. Correlated functional status among segregating V segments might reflect linkage disequilibrium, but an unknown experimental factor could not be ruled out. A cluster of highly shared sequence variants was judged likely to represent a technical artifact of the sequencing pipeline. In this cohort, only TCR beta chains were sequenced, and detectable features were limited by the absence of alpha or paired-chain data. Across donors, most TCR sequences were observed very rarely, whereas some public TCRs were present in many individuals. Because HLA typing was unavailable for some donors at each locus, only the typed subset was used in association tests.

The cysteine opens and the phenylalanine closes a CDR3 of 14 amino acids. Solely the CDR3 DNA is kept, with 42 bases framed from the first base. CDR1 SGHTA and CDR2 FQGTGA are derived from the germline V gene. Cut back by 4 bases and 0 bases, the V and J ends lie 7 bases apart. This clonotype was sampled from a woman between 45 and 60 years old in good health and CMV-seropositive. Rearrangement joined TRBV7-3 to TRBJ1-3; tentative D gene TRBD1, with 5 bases matching. The sample comprised PBMCs. The DNA sequence follows: TGTGCCAGCAGCTCCGGGGGCTCTGGAAACACCATATATTTT. Its translation is CASSSGGSGNTIYF.